The 28 T cell receptor beta chains reported below all come from one sample, sequenced in a study of blood T cell repertoires in COVID-19. Produced via immunoSEQ multiplex PCR; TCRdb's table is partial and in-frame only. Of 100,000 to 110,000 clones in the sample, around four fifths are singletons; the top ten hold 13%. Sequences were obtained from peripheral blood. All receptors come from a man aged 50 to 59 with active or convalescent COVID-19.

The genes are TRBV5-1 and TRBJ1-2; 9 positions match TRBD1. Trimming took 4 bases from V and 6 from J; bases not matched to a gene: 13. The CDR3 extends over 16 amino acids. Germline-derived CDR1 and CDR2 are SGHRS and YFSETQ. CDR3 coding DNA: TGCGCCAGCAGCATACGTCCCGGGACAGGGTTGGATGGCTACACCTTC. Its protein product is CASSIRPGTGLDGYTF. Full variable domain (outside the CDR3, taken from reference TRBV5-1 and TRBJ1-2): KAGVTQTPRYLIKTRGQQVTLSCSPISGHRSVSWYQQTPGQGLQFLFEYFSETQRNKGNFPGRFSGRQFSNSRSEMNVSTLELGDSALYLCASSIRPGTGLDGYTFGSGTRLTVV.

V is TRBV7-9 and J is TRBJ2-2; TRBD2 is a possible D gene (6 bases). V was pared by 4 bases and J by 5 bases, with 14 bases between. The CDR3 is 15 amino acids. Germline V gene data show CDR1 as SEHNR and CDR2 as FQNEAQ (reference sequence). The CDR3 reads CASSSLADTTGELFF. Written as DNA, the CDR3 is TGTGCCAGCAGCTCTTTAGCGGACACAACCGGGGAGCTGTTTTTT.

V usage is TRBV3-1 (or the pseudogene TRBV3-2) and J usage is TRBJ2-7; 7 nucleotides agree with TRBD1. Germline CDR1 LGHDT, CDR2 YNNKEL (reference sequence). Trimming cost V 4 bases and J 2 bases; bases outside gene matches: 5. This CDR3 is built from 14 residues. The CDR3 DNA reads as TGTGCCAGCAGCCGACAGGGTCTGACCTACGAGCAGTACTTC. It is translated as CASSRQGLTYEQYF.

This chain connects TRBV28 to TRBJ2-1; 9 positions match TRBD2. The J segment lost 4 bases and the V segment lost 5 bases, leaving 9 bases of the junction unmatched. This CDR3 comprises 16 residues. Germline values: CDR1 MDHEN, CDR2 SYDVKM. The CDR3 here is CASSVYGLASYNEQFF. The CDR3 DNA is TGTGCCAGCAGTGTATACGGACTAGCGTCGTACAATGAGCAGTTCTTC.

This chain connects TRBV14 to TRBJ1-1; 7 nucleotides line up with TRBD1. The J segment lost 5 bases and the V segment lost 5 bases, leaving 14 bases of the junction unmatched. From germline, CDR1 is SGHDN and CDR2 FVKESK. The CDR3 has 16 amino acids. The CDR3 here is CASSGGTVNTGTEAFF. CDR3 sequence (DNA): TGTGCCAGCAGCGGAGGGACAGTAAATACTGGGACTGAAGCTTTCTTT.

V and J are TRBV12-2 and TRBJ1-1; the table gives TRBD1 as D, unverified against the DNA. TRBV12-2 is tagged as a pseudogene. This CDR3 spans 16 amino acids. DNA for the CDR3: TGTGCAAGTCGCCGTACTCAGGGATGGGTAGACACTGAAGCTTTCTTT. Translation: CASRRTQGWVDTEAFF.

This clone was observed a single time. The V call is TRBV24-1, the J call TRBJ1-1; D gene uncertain. Germline V gene sequence: CDR1 KGHDR, CDR2 SFDVKD. The CDR3 is 12 amino acids. V gave up 1 base and J gave up 7 bases, with 6 bases separating them. CDR3 protein: CATSDFNGEAFF. The CDR3 nucleotides are TGTGCCACCAGTGATTTTAACGGTGAAGCTTTCTTT.

The V gene is TRBV5-1, the J gene TRBJ2-7; 9 bases map to TRBD1. V lost 2 bases to trimming and J lost 5 bases; unmatched junction nucleotides: 5. CDR3 length: 14 residues. Per germline, CDR1 SGHRS and CDR2 YFSETQ. DNA of the CDR3: TGCGCCAGCAGCTTTGGGACAGGGACCAACGAGCAGTACTTC. Its translation is CASSFGTGTNEQYF.

Turning to this clone: The junction departs from the called germline gene at one end, perhaps through a read error. As DNA, the CDR3 is TGCCCCTTATCCAATGCGGGTTCGGTAGACATTCAGTACTTC. As protein: CPLSNAGSVDIQYF. The chain joins TRBV15 to TRBJ2-4; D might be TRBD2 (5 bases). The CDR3 is 14 amino acids. Germline assignment: CDR1 LNHNV and CDR2 YYDKDF (reference sequence).

J is TRBJ1-2 and V is TRBV18; TRBD1 might be the D (5 bases). V lost 2 bases to trimming and J lost 5 bases, with 12 bases between them. The CDR3 covers 14 residues. Germline CDR1 is KGHSH and CDR2 is LQKENI. In DNA form, the CDR3 reads TGTGCCAGCTCACCAGAGACAGCTTCTTATGGCTACACCTTC. This sequence encodes CASSPETASYGYTF.

The V gene is TRBV5-1, the J gene TRBJ2-7, with D perhaps matching TRBD1 (6 bases). Trimming left V 3 bases short and J 7 bases short, with 14 bases between. Germline values: CDR1 SGHRS, CDR2 YFSETQ. The length of the CDR3 is 13 residues. CDR3 sequence reads: CASSSGQPVEQYF. The CDR3 nucleotides are TGCGCCAGCAGCTCCGGACAGCCAGTTGAGCAGTACTTC.

The V gene is TRBV20-1, the J gene TRBJ1-2; D is uncertain. V lost 6 bases to trimming and J lost 8 bases, with 13 bases between them. Germline V gene data show CDR1 as DFQATT and CDR2 as SNEGSKA (reference sequence). This CDR3 is 11 amino acids long. The CDR3 nucleotides are TGCAGTGCCTACGACTGGAAGGGCTACACCTTC. Encoded protein: CSAYDWKGYTF.

The chain uses TRBV24-1 and TRBJ2-2, with 10 bases aligning to TRBD1. Trimming at V came to 7 bases and at J to 6 bases, leaving 7 bases not matched to a gene. Germline assignment: CDR1 KGHDR and CDR2 SFDVKD. This CDR3 comprises 15 residues. The CDR3 region is CATSPLGTGAGELFF. The CDR3 DNA reads as TGTGCCACCAGCCCCCTCGGGACAGGGGCCGGGGAGCTGTTTTTT.

The V call is TRBV2, the J call TRBJ2-2; 9 bases agree with TRBD2. The CDR3 consists of 16 residues. The V gene's germline CDR1 is SNHLY and CDR2 FYNNEI. The J segment lost 1 base and the V segment lost 5 bases, leaving 5 bases of the junction unmatched. In nucleotides, the CDR3 is TGTGCCAGCAGTACCAGACTAGCGGAGAACACCGGGGAGCTGTTTTTT. Translation gives CASSTRLAENTGELFF. Complete variable domain (other parts from reference TRBV2 and TRBJ2-2): EPEVTQTPSHQVTQMGQEVILRCVPISNHLYFYWYRQILGQKVEFLVSFYNNEISEKSEIFDDQFSVERPDGSNFTLKIRSTKLEDSAMYFCASSTRLAENTGELFFGEGSRLTVL.

As for this clone: One end of the junction is discordant with germline, which a read error may explain. CDR3 coding DNA: TGTGCCACCAGTGATCCACGCAACAGGGGGCCCGGAGAGCTGTTTTTT. Protein product: CATSDPRNRGPGELFF. The chain has TRBV24-1 and TRBJ2-2; 9 positions agree with TRBD1. CDR3 length equals 16 residues. The germline CDR1 and CDR2 sequences are KGHDR and SFDVKD.

The rearrangement uses TRBV12-3 or TRBV12-4 and TRBJ2-7; 7 nucleotides agree with TRBD2. With V trimmed by 7 bases and J by 5 bases, 8 bases remained unmatched. This CDR3 is 13 amino acids long. This chain's CDR3 is CASTYRDYHEQYF. CDR3 coding DNA: TGTGCCAGCACTTACCGGGACTACCACGAGCAGTACTTC.

The chain recombines TRBV16 with TRBJ2-1; 12 bases align to TRBD2. V lost 5 bases and J lost 12; bases outside the gene matches: 14. Germline loops: CDR1 KGHSY, CDR2 FQNENV. The CDR3 consists of 16 residues. For the CDR3, the DNA is TGTGCCAGCAGCGATAGGACTAGCGGGACCCTGGCCCTGCAGTTCTTC. Amino acids: CASSDRTSGTLALQFF.

V usage is TRBV19 and J usage is TRBJ1-2; D may be TRBD1 (6 bases). CDR1 LNHDA and CDR2 SQIVND come from the germline V gene (reference sequence). Trimming shortened V by 5 bases and J by 1 base, and 14 bases separated the two germline ends. The CDR3 extends over 15 amino acids. CDR3 bases: TGTGCCAGTAGTGATTGGGACACCATTAACTATGGCTACACCTTC. This translates into CASSDWDTINYGYTF.

This clone was counted ten times or more. The chain joins TRBV29-1 to TRBJ1-2, with 10 bases matching TRBD1. This CDR3 has 12 residues. CDR1 is SQVTM and CDR2 is ANQGSEA in the germline V gene. V shed 6 bases and J 5 bases; nucleotides not matched to a gene: 3. The CDR3 coding sequence is TGCAGCGTACCGGGACAGGGGTATGGCTACACCTTC. It yields the protein CSVPGQGYGYTF.

The chain joins TRBV19 to TRBJ1-1, with D maybe TRBD1 (6 bases). V was cut by 7 bases and J by 1 base, with 10 bases left in between. CDR1 and CDR2 from the germline V gene are LNHDA and SQIVND (reference sequence). The CDR3 runs to 13 residues. The CDR3 reads CASTQTGNTEAFF. In nucleotides, the CDR3 is TGTGCCAGTACCCAGACAGGGAACACTGAAGCTTTCTTT.

This sequence joins TRBV20-1 and TRBJ2-1; unclear D gene. V shed 1 base and J shed 7 bases, with 5 bases lying between them. Germline V gives CDR1 DFQATT, CDR2 SNEGSKA (reference sequence). The CDR3 totals 11 residues. CDR3 sequence (DNA): TGCAGTGCTAGAGTCATTAATGAGCAGTTCTTC. It specifies CSARVINEQFF.

The CDR3 nucleotides read TGTGCCAGCAGTAGGGACAGGGGCTATGGCTACACCTTC. It yields the protein CASSRDRGYGYTF. This chain joins TRBV28 and TRBJ1-2, with TRBD1 matching over 10 bases. Losses at the gene ends were 5 bases for V and 4 bases for J; bases not matched to a gene: 1. CDR1 is MDHEN, CDR2 SYDVKM, per germline. This CDR3 contains 13 residues.

This clone was observed once. This rearrangement joins TRBV3-1 (or the pseudogene TRBV3-2) to TRBJ2-3, with 16 nucleotides matching TRBD2. J lost 6 bases, V lost 4 bases, and 7 bases had no gene match. The CDR3 has 17 amino acids. Germline assignment: CDR1 LGHDT and CDR2 YNNKEL (reference sequence). The CDR3, as DNA: TGTGCCAGCAGCCCTAGGGGACTAGCGGGAGGGAGGGATACGCAGTATTTT. This translates into CASSPRGLAGGRDTQYF.

V and J are TRBV5-4 and TRBJ2-5, with D possibly matching TRBD2 (5 bases). Trimming removed 5 bases at V and 1 base at J, with 15 bases between. The germline V gene has CDR1 SGHNT and CDR2 YYREEE (reference sequence). The CDR3 sequence is 15 residues long. CDR3 in DNA: TGTGCCAGCAGACTAGGCTCAGAACTCCAAGAGACCCAGTACTTC. It codes for CASRLGSELQETQYF. Supplemented by reference TRBV5-4 and TRBJ2-5, the full variable domain reads ETGVTQSPTHLIKTRGQQVTLRCSSQSGHNTVSWYQQALGQGPQFIFQYYREEENGRGNFPPRFSGLQFPNYSSELNVNALELDDSALYLCASRLGSELQETQYFGPGTRLLVL.

This clone has only one observation. The chain couples TRBV7-9 to TRBJ2-7, with 8 bases that match TRBD1. CDR3 length equals 16 residues. Germline lookup yields CDR1 SEHNR and CDR2 FQNEAQ (reference sequence). V was clipped by 5 bases and J by 2 bases; unmatched bases: 11. CDR3 coding DNA: TGTGCCAGCAGCCGGACATTATCGGACAGGGCCTACGAGCAGTACTTC. Protein: CASSRTLSDRAYEQYF.

The chain couples TRBV7-9 to TRBJ2-1; D gene ambiguous. CDR1 and CDR2 from the germline V gene are SEHNR and FQNEAQ (reference sequence). Trimming left V 0 bases short and J 8 bases short, with 11 bases between. This CDR3 contains 14 residues. The CDR3 reads CASSLAGGHHEQFF. The CDR3 DNA reads TGTGCCAGCAGCTTAGCTGGCGGCCACCATGAGCAGTTCTTC.

The rearrangement joins TRBV5-1 to TRBJ2-6, with D unresolved. The CDR3 is 15 residues long. Trimming took off 1 base at V and 4 bases at J, with 9 bases between the two ends. The germline V gene encodes CDR1 SGHRS and CDR2 YFSETQ. The CDR3 is CASSLLESGANVLTF. CDR3 nucleotide sequence: TGCGCCAGCAGCTTGCTCGAGTCGGGGGCCAACGTCCTGACTTTC. Supplemented by reference TRBV5-1 and TRBJ2-6, the full variable domain reads KAGVTQTPRYLIKTRGQQVTLSCSPISGHRSVSWYQQTPGQGLQFLFEYFSETQRNKGNFPGRFSGRQFSNSRSEMNVSTLELGDSALYLCASSLLESGANVLTFGAGSRLTVL.

As to this clone: A junction end diverges from the germline sequence, so it may reflect a read error. The V and J genes are TRBV7-8 and TRBJ1-1; D is perhaps TRBD1 (5 bases). The V gene's germline CDR1 is SGHVS and CDR2 FQNEAQ. This CDR3 has 14 amino acids. CDR3 DNA: TGTGCCAGCAGCTTATATCAGGGTAACACTGAAGCCTTCTTT. Protein sequence: CASSLYQGNTEAFF.